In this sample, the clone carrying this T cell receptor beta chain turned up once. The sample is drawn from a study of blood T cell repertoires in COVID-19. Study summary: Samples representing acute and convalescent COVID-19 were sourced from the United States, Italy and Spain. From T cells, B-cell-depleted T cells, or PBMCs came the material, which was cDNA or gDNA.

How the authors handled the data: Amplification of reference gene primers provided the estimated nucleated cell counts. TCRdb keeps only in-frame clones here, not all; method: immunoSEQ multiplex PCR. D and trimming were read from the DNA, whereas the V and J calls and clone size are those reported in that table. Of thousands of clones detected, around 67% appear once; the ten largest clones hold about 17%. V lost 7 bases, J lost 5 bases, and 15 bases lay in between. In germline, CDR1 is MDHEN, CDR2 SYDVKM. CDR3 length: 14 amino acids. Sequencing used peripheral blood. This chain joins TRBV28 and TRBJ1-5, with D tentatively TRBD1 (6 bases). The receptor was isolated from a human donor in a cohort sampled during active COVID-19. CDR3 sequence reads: CASNFRGSYQPQHF. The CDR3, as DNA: TGTGCCAGCAACTTCAGGGGTAGTTATCAGCCCCAGCATTTT.